The 23 T cell receptor beta chains listed next were all sequenced from one sample in a study of shared clonotypes between healthy human individuals. TCRdb keeps only in-frame clones here, not all; method: immunoSEQ multiplex PCR. Here the sample spans 1.5 million to 1.9 million clones, 95% to 99% being singletons. Sequences were obtained from naive CD4+ T cells sorted from blood. This sample's subset: CD45RA+ positively selected. These receptors all come from a man aged 25-45 years in good health.

J is TRBJ2-7 and V is TRBV28; 12 positions match TRBD2. This CDR3 spans 17 amino acids. The V gene end was trimmed by 6 bases and the J gene end by 1 base; junction bases not matched to a gene: 10. CDR1 MDHEN and CDR2 SYDVKM come from the germline V gene. CDR3 region: CASRPTSGRIGSYEQYF. The CDR3, as DNA: TGTGCCAGCAGACCGACTAGCGGGAGAATAGGGTCCTACGAGCAGTACTTC. Looking up the rest from reference TRBV28 and TRBJ2-7 gives the full variable domain: DVKVTQSSRYLVKRTGEKVFLECVQDMDHENMFWYRQDPGLGLRLIYFSYDVKMKEKGDIPEGYSVSREKKERFSLILESASTNQTSMYLCASRPTSGRIGSYEQYFGPGTRLTVT.

DNA of the CDR3: TGTGCCAGCAGCCCCCGGCTATTAGACGAGACCCAGTACTTC. It yields the protein CASSPRLLDETQYF. V is TRBV2 and J is TRBJ2-5; D not certain. V shed 6 bases and J shed 5 bases, with 16 bases lying between them. The CDR3 consists of 14 residues. The germline V gene has CDR1 SNHLY and CDR2 FYNNEI.

This clone was counted once. This sample also contains other DNA sequences that code for the same CDR3. The chain recombines TRBV18 with TRBJ2-5, with 11 bases matching TRBD2. Germline CDR1 reads KGHSH; CDR2 reads LQKENI. This CDR3 has 14 amino acids. Trimming cost V 4 bases and J 3 bases; bases outside gene matches: 1. In DNA, the CDR3 is TGTGCCAGCTCACTGGGACTAGCGGAAGAGACCCAGTACTTC. It codes for CASSLGLAEETQYF.

J is TRBJ1-3 and V is TRBV7-9, with 7 bases lining up with TRBD1. The CDR3 length is 14 residues. Germline lookup yields CDR1 SEHNR and CDR2 FQNEAQ (reference sequence). V shed 5 bases and J 0 bases; nucleotides not matched to a gene: 1. CDR3 in DNA: TGTGCCAGCAGCGAGGGGGCCTCTGGAAACACCATATATTTT. Amino acids: CASSEGASGNTIYF.

The chain links TRBV6-6 to TRBJ2-7, with D possibly being TRBD1 or TRBD2 (5 bases each). CDR3 size: 14 residues. Looked up from germline, CDR1 is MNHNY and CDR2 is SVGAGI (reference sequence). V dropped 7 bases and J dropped 3 bases, with 16 bases sitting between them. The CDR3 spells CASTGTAVYYEQYF. The CDR3 nucleotides read TGTGCCAGCACTGGGACGGCGGTTTACTACGAGCAGTACTTC.

This chain connects TRBV11-2 to TRBJ2-1; 15 bases line up with TRBD2. The CDR3 length is 14 residues. Trimming at V came to 4 bases and at J to 15 bases, leaving 7 bases not matched to a gene. CDR1 and CDR2 (germline): SGHAT, FQNNGV. This CDR3 reads CASSSGLAGGIGFF. CDR3 DNA: TGTGCCAGCAGCTCCGGACTAGCGGGAGGGATTGGGTTCTTC.

The chain links TRBV6-1 to TRBJ2-4, with D unresolved. Germline CDR1 MNHNS, CDR2 SASEGT. The CDR3 totals 16 residues. Between the trimmed V and J ends, which lost 3 bases and 4 bases, there was a span of 16 bases. CDR3 sequence reads: CASSESKDLGKNIQYF. The CDR3 DNA follows: TGTGCCAGCAGTGAGAGTAAAGACCTAGGAAAAAACATTCAGTACTTC.

This clone was counted once. At the DNA level, this CDR3 is encoded by other sequences in the same sample as well. V gene TRBV18 combines with J gene TRBJ2-3; D unclear. The CDR3 spans 12 residues. Trimming shortened V by 0 bases and J by 6 bases, and 4 bases separated the two germline ends. CDR1 KGHSH and CDR2 LQKENI come from the germline V gene. The CDR3 nucleotides read TGTGCCAGCTCACCACCGGGTGATACGCAGTATTTT. As protein: CASSPPGDTQYF. The full variable domain, rest sourced from reference TRBV18 and TRBJ2-3, is NAGVMQNPRHLVRRRGQEARLRCSPMKGHSHVYWYRQLPEEGLKFMVYLQKENIIDESGMPKERFSAEFPKEGPSILRIQQVVRGDSAAYFCASSPPGDTQYFGPGTRLTVL.

V and J are TRBV7-8 and TRBJ2-5; 16 positions match TRBD2. CDR3 size: 16 residues. V shed 4 bases, J shed 4 bases, and the junction held 3 bases outside the gene matches. In germline, CDR1 is SGHVS, CDR2 FQNEAQ. The CDR3 loop is CASSSGLAGGPETQYF. Here the CDR3 DNA reads TGTGCCAGCAGCTCGGGACTAGCGGGAGGGCCAGAGACCCAGTACTTC.

The CDR3 is CASSSTGGPQPQHF. In DNA form, the CDR3 reads TGTGCCAGCAGCTCTACAGGGGGCCCTCAGCCCCAGCATTTT. J is TRBJ1-5 and V is TRBV7-2, with 9 bases lining up with TRBD1. Germline V gene lookup returns CDR1 SGHTA and CDR2 FQGNSA. J lost 6 bases, V lost 4 bases, and 4 bases had no gene match. The CDR3 extends over 14 amino acids.

This chain connects TRBV19 to TRBJ1-1; 8 bases align to TRBD1. The germline gives CDR1 LNHDA, CDR2 SQIVND (reference sequence). The CDR3 runs to 17 residues. Trimming cost V 5 bases and J 1 base; bases outside gene matches: 12. The CDR3 DNA reads as TGTGCCAGTAGTCCTCGGACAGGGTCGGTGAGGAACACTGAAGCTTTCTTT. It yields the protein CASSPRTGSVRNTEAFF.

The V call is TRBV18, the J call TRBJ1-3, with D unclear. Germline lookup yields CDR1 KGHSH and CDR2 LQKENI. V lost 6 bases and J 0 bases, leaving 15 bases between the germline ends. This CDR3 is built from 16 residues. In DNA, the CDR3 is TGTGCCAGCTCCCCGAAAGACCTTAGCTCTGGAAACACCATATATTTT. It is translated as CASSPKDLSSGNTIYF.

As concerns this clone: The germline gene is not matched at one end of the junction; a read error may be the cause. The chain carries TRBV7-7 and TRBJ2-1; TRBD1 agrees at 7 bases. CDR1 is SSHAT and CDR2 is FNYEAQ in the germline V gene (reference sequence). This CDR3 contains 15 residues. The CDR3 bases are TGTGCTAGCAGCCGAGGGACAGCGGCCTCCAATGAGCAGTTCTTC. Its translation is CASSRGTAASNEQFF. Filled out from reference TRBV7-7 and TRBJ2-1, the complete variable domain reads GAGVSQSPRYKVTKRGQDVTLRCDPISSHATLYWYQQALGQGPEFLTYFNYEAQPDKSGLPSDRFSAERPEGSISTLTIQRTEQRDSAMYRCASSRGTAASNEQFFGPGTRLTVL.

J is TRBJ2-1 and V is TRBV7-2; D unclear. Per the germline V gene, CDR1 is SGHTA and CDR2 is FQGNSA. The CDR3 loop spans 12 amino acids. The V gene lost 6 bases and the J gene lost 12 bases, with 15 bases spanning the gap. DNA for the CDR3: TGTGCCAGCAGTTTCCCCCTCAGTGGGCAGTTCTTC. Its protein product is CASSFPLSGQFF.

This clone appeared a single time. The V and J genes are TRBV7-2 and TRBJ1-5; D might be TRBD1 (6 bases). CDR1 is SGHTA and CDR2 is FQGNSA in the germline V gene. Trimming pared 5 bases from V and 5 bases from J, leaving 19 bases between. The CDR3 is made up of 16 amino acids. The DNA of the CDR3 is TGTGCCAGCAGCCTTGGGGGGCAGTTAGGTTATCAGCCCCAGCATTTT. Protein product: CASSLGGQLGYQPQHF.

This clone was detected only once. The chain is built from TRBV15 and TRBJ2-7; TRBD1 agrees at 7 bases. With 5 bases clipped from V and 5 bases from J, the junction kept 6 bases outside the gene matches. CDR1 is LNHNV, CDR2 YYDKDF, per germline (reference sequence). The CDR3 extends over 13 amino acids. CDR3 nucleotides: TGTGCCACCAGCGCCCGGACAGGCCACGAGCAGTACTTC. Translated, it gives CATSARTGHEQYF. Supplemented by reference TRBV15 and TRBJ2-7, the full variable domain reads DAMVIQNPRYQVTQFGKPVTLSCSQTLNHNVMYWYQQKSSQAPKLLFHYYDKDFNNEADTPDNFQSRRPNTSFCFLDIRSPGLGDTAMYLCATSARTGHEQYFGPGTRLTVT.

The chain couples TRBV11-2 to TRBJ2-7; D is perhaps TRBD1 or TRBD2 (6 bases each). Germline loops: CDR1 SGHAT, CDR2 FQNNGV. CDR3 length: 14 amino acids. Trimming pared 5 bases from V and 0 bases from J, leaving 11 bases between. CDR3 DNA sequence: TGTGCCAGCAGCAGGGGGAGGTCCTCCTACGAGCAGTACTTC. This gives the protein CASSRGRSSYEQYF.

Concerning this clone: The junction departs from the called germline gene at one end, perhaps through a read error. V gene TRBV7-7 combines with J gene TRBJ2-5; unclear D gene. The CDR3 runs 13 residues. CDR1 is SSHAT, CDR2 FNYEAQ, per germline (reference sequence). CDR3 sequence reads: CASSPGAQETQYF. As DNA, the CDR3 is TGTGCTAGCAGCCCTGGAGCCCAAGAGACCCAGTACTTC.

The genes are TRBV7-5 and TRBJ2-7; the DNA was not used to check the table's D call, TRBD2. TRBV7-5 is a pseudogene. This CDR3 spans 14 amino acids. The DNA for the CDR3 is TGTGTCAGAAGCTTATCTCCGGGACTCTACGAGCAGTACTTC. Amino acids: CVRSLSPGLYEQYF.

V is TRBV19 and J is TRBJ1-1, with 7 nucleotides matching TRBD1. J gave up 8 bases and V 4 bases, and 7 bases lay outside the gene matches. Germline loops: CDR1 LNHDA, CDR2 SQIVND (reference sequence). This CDR3 comprises 13 residues. Written as DNA, the CDR3 is TGTGCCAGTAGTACCATGAGGGGACAGGAAGCTTTCTTT. It specifies CASSTMRGQEAFF.

The chain joins TRBV7-9 to TRBJ1-3; no clear D. V gave up 6 bases and J gave up 2 bases, with 8 bases separating them. The germline CDR1 and CDR2 sequences are SEHNR and FQNEAQ (reference sequence). The CDR3 sequence is 13 residues long. The CDR3 nucleotides are TGTGCCAGCAGTTCCGGCACTGGAAACACCATATATTTT. Encoded protein: CASSSGTGNTIYF. The entire variable domain, with the rest obtained from reference TRBV7-9 and TRBJ1-3, is as follows: DTGVSQNPRHKITKRGQNVTFRCDPISEHNRLYWYRQTLGQGPEFLTYFQNEAQLEKSRLLSDRFSAERPKGSFSTLEIQRTEQGDSAMYLCASSSGTGNTIYFGEGSWLTVV.

The genes are TRBV6-6 and TRBJ2-2, with TRBD1 as a possible D gene (5 bases). Germline values: CDR1 MNHNY, CDR2 SVGAGI (reference sequence). This CDR3 is 14 amino acids long. V lost 7 bases and J 4 bases, leaving 13 bases between the germline ends. The CDR3 DNA follows: TGTGCCAGCACCCCACGTGGGGCCACCGGGGAGCTGTTTTTT. Its protein is CASTPRGATGELFF.

The chain joins TRBV5-1 to TRBJ2-7; 8 positions agree with TRBD2. Germline CDR1 is SGHRS and CDR2 is YFSETQ. This CDR3 contains 18 residues. The V gene end was trimmed by 5 bases and the J gene end by 3 bases; junction bases not matched to a gene: 19. CDR3 DNA: TGCGCCAGCAGTTCCCAGGGTAGCGGGATGCGTTCGTTCTACGAGCAGTACTTC. It encodes CASSSQGSGMRSFYEQYF.